This T cell receptor (beta chain) comes out of a study of shared clonotypes between healthy human individuals. CD8 cells classed as naive were CD45RO-negative and positively selected for CCR7, excluding terminally differentiated effector memory CD45RA+ cells. The donors were adults (healthy and HIV-negative) with no recent acute infections or vaccinations. Findings and caveats of the study: Across several donors, naive CD4 shared around 5%, naive CD8 around 4%, memory CD4 roughly 2.3%, memory CD8 approximately 0.4%.

With respect to this clone: Its specificity is not known.

V trimming: 4 bases; J trimming: 5 bases; junction bases outside the gene matches: 12. The germline gives CDR1 SEHNR, CDR2 FQNEAQ (reference sequence). This CDR3 contains 16 residues. Assay: immunoSEQ multiplex PCR; the TCRdb copy retains only in-frame clones and omits some. The repertoire holds about 2.1 million clones, just under 95% seen once, with around 1.7% in the top ten. Sample: naive CD8+ T cells from PBMCs. The V and J genes are TRBV7-9 and TRBJ2-5, with 8 bases aligning to TRBD2. This TCR derives from a young man in good health. Some clones in this sample may be carry-over from other donors' samples. CDR3 sequence reads: CASSYGLAPEGETQYF. The CDR3 DNA follows: TGTGCCAGCAGCTACGGACTAGCCCCCGAAGGTGAGACCCAGTACTTC. The complete variable domain, with remaining parts taken from reference TRBV7-9 and TRBJ2-5, reads DTGVSQNPRHKITKRGQNVTFRCDPISEHNRLYWYRQTLGQGPEFLTYFQNEAQLEKSRLLSDRFSAERPKGSFSTLEIQRTEQGDSAMYLCASSYGLAPEGETQYFGPGTRLLVL.